Listed here are 26 T cell receptor beta chains from one sample, sequenced in a study of T cells in narcolepsy. The protocol was immunoSEQ multiplex PCR, while the TCRdb copy is restricted to in-frame clones and leaves out a portion. The data show tens of thousands of clones, about four fifths seen once. The sequenced sample consisted of CD45RA- memory CD4+ T cells from PBMCs. Receptors were obtained from a human donor with narcolepsy.

This chain connects TRBV7-9 to TRBJ1-2; no clear D. Trimming left V 1 base short and J 8 bases short, with 14 bases between. This CDR3 region has 14 residues. Germline values: CDR1 SEHNR, CDR2 FQNEAQ (reference sequence). The CDR3 DNA reads TGTGCCAGCAGCTTAGTAGTGGCGGCCGAGGGCTACACCTTC. Translating it yields CASSLVVAAEGYTF.

This clone was recorded only once. V is TRBV11-3 and J is TRBJ2-3, with 7 bases aligning to TRBD2. V was clipped by 0 bases and J by 2 bases; unmatched bases: 14. The CDR3 sequence is 19 residues long. The germline V gene encodes CDR1 SGHNT and CDR2 YENEEA. The CDR3 reads CASSLDPRGTSEHTDTQYF. CDR3 DNA sequence: TGTGCCAGCAGCTTAGATCCTCGGGGCACTAGCGAGCACACAGATACGCAGTATTTT.

The DNA for the CDR3 is TGCGCCAGCAGCCAAGGGGCAGGAGAAAATTCACCCCTCCACTTT. Translating it yields CASSQGAGENSPLHF. V gene TRBV4-1 combines with J gene TRBJ1-6; D gene ambiguous. Trimming left V 1 base short and J 7 bases short, with 11 bases between. The V gene's germline CDR1 is MGHRA and CDR2 YSYEKL. The length of the CDR3 is 15 residues.

The chain has TRBV6-5 and TRBJ1-2; the D gene is possibly TRBD1 (5 bases). The V end lost 0 bases, the J end lost 5 bases, and 13 bases lay between the germline ends. Germline V gives CDR1 MNHEY, CDR2 SVGAGI. This CDR3 is 15 amino acids long. In DNA, the CDR3 is TGTGCCAGCAGTTACTCGAACGGGGGTGGGTATGGCTACACCTTC. Encoded protein: CASSYSNGGGYGYTF.

The rearrangement joins TRBV5-5 to TRBJ1-5, with 7 bases lining up with TRBD1. V dropped 0 bases and J dropped 4; count of bases not matched to a gene: 4. Per germline, CDR1 SGHKS and CDR2 YYEKEE (reference sequence). This CDR3 region has 15 residues. DNA of the CDR3: TGTGCCAGCAGCTTGGCCGGGACAGAGAATCAGCCCCAGCATTTT. Amino acid sequence: CASSLAGTENQPQHF.

The rearrangement joins TRBV7-8 to TRBJ2-7; TRBD1 matches 7 bases. Germline lookup yields CDR1 SGHVS and CDR2 FQNEAQ. The length of the CDR3 is 15 residues. Unmatched junction bases numbered 8, after V lost 4 bases and J lost 2 bases. CDR3 in amino acids: CASSSNRGGAYEQYF. The CDR3 DNA is TGTGCCAGCAGCTCGAACAGGGGTGGGGCCTACGAGCAGTACTTC.

This clone is a singleton in its sample. DNA of the CDR3: TGTGCCAGCATTCGGCAAGGTTTTGGAGGGGGGGACACTGAAGCTTTCTTT. Its protein is CASIRQGFGGGDTEAFF. This chain connects TRBV2 to TRBJ1-1, with D possibly matching TRBD1 (6 bases). The CDR3 length is 17 residues. V lost 7 bases to trimming and J lost 3 bases, with 24 bases between them. Germline CDR1 reads SNHLY; CDR2 reads FYNNEI.

V usage is TRBV7-2 and J usage is TRBJ2-7; D may correspond to TRBD1 or TRBD2 (6 bases each). In germline, CDR1 is SGHTA, CDR2 FQGNSA. V was shortened by 5 bases and J by 4 bases, with 18 bases between the two germline ends. There are 15 residues in the CDR3. CDR3 residues: CASSIYGGPGYEQYF. The CDR3 bases are TGTGCCAGCAGCATTTACGGGGGCCCCGGGTACGAGCAGTACTTC.

This chain links TRBV5-1 with TRBJ1-2; D call uncertain. CDR1 is SGHRS and CDR2 is YFSETQ in the germline V gene. CDR3 length: 15 amino acids. V gave up 2 bases and J gave up 5 bases, with 16 bases separating them. The CDR3 loop reads CASSFEAAFKYGYTF. The DNA of the CDR3 is TGCGCCAGCAGCTTTGAGGCAGCCTTCAAATATGGCTACACCTTC.

The count of this clone is one. Other DNA sequences within the sample encode an identical CDR3. The V call is TRBV4-1, the J call TRBJ2-1; 9 bases match TRBD1. The CDR3 sequence is 16 residues long. Germline-derived CDR1 and CDR2 are MGHRA and YSYEKL. Trimming removed 3 bases from V and 6 bases from J; junction bases left unmatched: 9. CDR3 loop: CASSQTGGFVGNEQFF. The CDR3 region has the DNA TGCGCCAGCAGCCAGACAGGGGGATTCGTTGGCAATGAGCAGTTCTTC.

The genes are TRBV2 and TRBJ2-6; possible D gene TRBD2, 6 bases. The V end lost 7 bases, the J end lost 2 bases, and 18 bases lay between the germline ends. Germline V CDR1 and CDR2: SNHLY, FYNNEI. The CDR3 consists of 17 residues. The CDR3 reads CASMTTSRGTGANVLTF. In nucleotides, the CDR3 is TGTGCCAGCATGACAACATCGCGGGGTACTGGGGCCAACGTCCTGACTTTC.

The V gene is TRBV2, the J gene TRBJ2-7; D perhaps matches TRBD2 (5 bases). Germline assignment: CDR1 SNHLY and CDR2 FYNNEI. Trimming removed 6 bases at V and 0 bases at J, with 6 bases between. This CDR3 contains 12 residues. The CDR3: CASRRGSYEQYF. Here the CDR3 DNA reads TGTGCCAGCAGACGGGGCTCCTACGAGCAGTACTTC.

The chain recombines TRBV6-6 with TRBJ2-7, with TRBD1 matching 10 bases. The CDR3 runs to 15 residues. V was pared by 2 bases and J by 2 bases, with 3 bases of the junction left unmatched. The V gene's germline CDR1 is MNHNY and CDR2 SVGAGI (reference sequence). The CDR3 here is CASSYAGQGTYEQYF. In DNA form, the CDR3 reads TGTGCCAGCAGTTACGCGGGACAGGGGACCTACGAGCAGTACTTC.

The chain has TRBV5-6 and TRBJ1-1, with D perhaps TRBD1 (6 bases). V lost 5 bases to trimming and J lost 0 bases, with 14 bases between them. Germline lookup yields CDR1 SGHDT and CDR2 YYEEEE. This CDR3 spans 15 amino acids. This CDR3 is CASRRQGKMNTEAFF. CDR3 nucleotide sequence: TGTGCCAGCAGACGCCAGGGGAAGATGAACACTGAAGCTTTCTTT.

The chain uses TRBV6-1 and TRBJ2-7, with D unclear. The ends were cut back, 6 bases at V and 1 base at J, with 10 bases in the middle. Germline loops: CDR1 MNHNS, CDR2 SASEGT. This CDR3 has 13 residues. The CDR3 DNA reads as TGTGCCAGCAGCCCTGACATTTCCTACGAGCAGTACTTC. It encodes CASSPDISYEQYF.

The CDR3 region is CASSLGRSDGYTF. The CDR3 DNA follows: TGTGCCAGCAGCTTGGGCAGGTCTGATGGCTACACCTTC. The V call is TRBV5-6, the J call TRBJ1-2, with D unclear. Looked up from germline, CDR1 is SGHDT and CDR2 is YYEEEE. Trimming removed 0 bases at V and 6 bases at J, with 9 bases between. The CDR3 is 13 amino acids. Full variable domain (remainder filled in from reference TRBV5-6 and TRBJ1-2): DAGVTQSPTHLIKTRGQQVTLRCSPKSGHDTVSWYQQALGQGPQFIFQYYEEEERQRGNFPDRFSGHQFPNYSSELNVNALLLGDSALYLCASSLGRSDGYTFGSGTRLTVV.

This clone was seen a few times. V gene TRBV5-1 combines with J gene TRBJ1-3; a weak D match, TRBD1 (6 bases). V was pared by 3 bases and J by 2 bases, with 9 bases between. Germline assignment: CDR1 SGHRS and CDR2 YFSETQ. CDR3 length: 14 residues. The CDR3 loop is CASSSSGAGNTIYF. CDR3 DNA sequence: TGCGCCAGCAGCTCCTCAGGGGCTGGAAACACCATATATTTT.

A few counts support this clone. The chain joins TRBV28 to TRBJ1-3; D not resolved. CDR1 and CDR2 (germline): MDHEN, SYDVKM. The CDR3 is 12 amino acids. The germline V and J ends were trimmed by 3 bases and 2 bases, with 2 bases remaining between them. CDR3 region: CASSFPGNTIYF. The CDR3 bases are TGTGCCAGCAGTTTCCCTGGAAACACCATATATTTT. The full variable domain, in which reference TRBV28 and TRBJ1-3 provide the parts outside the CDR3, is DVKVTQSSRYLVKRTGEKVFLECVQDMDHENMFWYRQDPGLGLRLIYFSYDVKMKEKGDIPEGYSVSREKKERFSLILESASTNQTSMYLCASSFPGNTIYFGEGSWLTVV.

The chain links TRBV5-8 to TRBJ1-5; no reliable D call. The CDR3 spans 17 residues. Looked up from germline, CDR1 is SGHTS and CDR2 is YDEGEE. V was clipped by 2 bases and J by 0 bases, with 15 bases between them. The chain's CDR3 is CASSFMSGHTSNQPQHF. The CDR3 DNA reads TGTGCCAGCAGCTTTATGTCGGGCCATACTAGCAATCAGCCCCAGCATTTT.

This clone was counted a few times. CDR3 coding DNA: TGTGCCAGCAGCTTATCCCGCGGGGATGAGCAGTTCTTC. It specifies CASSLSRGDEQFF. The chain links TRBV7-9 to TRBJ2-1; the D gene is possibly TRBD2 (6 bases). This CDR3 spans 13 amino acids. CDR1 SEHNR and CDR2 FQNEAQ come from the germline V gene (reference sequence). The V end lost 2 bases, the J end lost 8 bases, and 10 bases lay between the germline ends.

V and J are TRBV9 and TRBJ1-2, with 10 positions matching TRBD1. The V gene's germline CDR1 is SGDLS and CDR2 YYNGEE. V lost 5 bases to trimming and J lost 5 bases; unmatched junction nucleotides: 6. CDR3 length equals 14 residues. The CDR3 region has the DNA TGTGCCAGCAGTCGGGACAGGGGTTCGTATGGCTACACCTTC. It specifies CASSRDRGSYGYTF.

Here the CDR3 DNA reads TGTGCCAGCAGCGGCGGGACACATAGCACAGATACGCAGTATTTT. Protein: CASSGGTHSTDTQYF. The chain joins TRBV5-5 to TRBJ2-3; possibly TRBD1 or TRBD2 for D (6 bases each). CDR3 length: 15 amino acids. CDR1 and CDR2 (germline): SGHKS, YYEKEE (reference sequence). V lost 4 bases and J 0 bases, leaving 12 bases between the germline ends.

J is TRBJ2-7 and V is TRBV5-6, with D unresolved. Germline V CDR1 and CDR2: SGHDT, YYEEEE. This CDR3 is 14 amino acids long. Trimming took off 0 bases at V and 3 bases at J, with 10 bases between the two ends. The CDR3 loop is CASSLVGQNYEQYF. CDR3 DNA: TGTGCCAGCAGCTTGGTTGGCCAGAACTACGAGCAGTACTTC.

The V gene is TRBV5-8, the J gene TRBJ2-1, with D perhaps matching TRBD1 or TRBD2 (7 bases each). The CDR3 loop spans 15 amino acids. The V end lost 10 bases, the J end lost 0 bases, and 17 bases lay between the germline ends. Germline values: CDR1 SGHTS, CDR2 YDEGEE. The CDR3 DNA is TGTGCCCTCAGCAGGGGGGGGCCCTCCTACAATGAGCAGTTCTTC. Translating it yields CALSRGGPSYNEQFF.

The chain employs TRBV6-1 and TRBJ1-1; a weak D match, TRBD1 (5 bases). The CDR3 consists of 15 residues. V dropped 4 bases and J dropped 0 bases, with 12 bases sitting between them. CDR1 MNHNS and CDR2 SASEGT come from the germline V gene. CDR3 DNA sequence: TGTGCCAGCAGTGGGACGACAGAAATGAACACTGAAGCTTTCTTT. Its protein product is CASSGTTEMNTEAFF.

V and J are TRBV5-4 and TRBJ1-6, with 8 bases identical to TRBD1. CDR1 and CDR2 (germline): SGHNT, YYREEE (reference sequence). The V and J ends lost 4 bases and 6 bases, in that order; junction bases with no gene match: 9. The CDR3 contains 16 residues. The CDR3 DNA is TGTGCCAGCAGCACATCGACAGGGGTCGTTAATTCACCCCTCCACTTT. It yields the protein CASSTSTGVVNSPLHF.